Listed here are 17 T cell receptor beta chains from one sample, sequenced in a study of blood T cells in healthy people across ages. A second PCR, run for roughly 7 to 11 cycles, used a sample-barcoded 5' primer plus a J-beta primer mix. TCRdb re-derived calls from the 5' RACE reads in MiXCR, one entry per CDR3 protein. The table has 500,000 to 550,000 distinct CDR3 sequences, 24% seen once. These sequences were also reported in another study, on T cells of mothers and their children.

The specimen sequenced was blood. Receptors originate from a boy between 10 and 17 years old in good health.

The chain joins TRBV6-2 or TRBV6-3 to TRBJ1-4; D not certain. V was shortened by 4 bases and J by 5 bases, with 17 bases between the two germline ends. The CDR3 covers 16 residues. CDR1 is MNHEY and CDR2 is SVGEGT in the germline V gene. This CDR3 is CASSSERRRPNEKLFF. The CDR3 bases are TGTGCCAGCAGTTCGGAGCGGCGGCGGCCGAATGAAAAACTGTTTTTT.

This clonotype was recorded at least ten times. V gene TRBV7-2 combines with J gene TRBJ2-7; D call uncertain. V was pared by 4 bases and J by 4 bases, with 11 bases between. Germline V gene data show CDR1 as SGHTA and CDR2 as FQGNSA. CDR3 length: 13 amino acids. The CDR3 nucleotides read TGTGCCAGCAGCTCAGAAGGGAATTACGAGCAGTACTTC. Protein product: CASSSEGNYEQYF.

In this sample, this clonotype turned up a few times. The chain combines TRBV28 with TRBJ1-4; D gene ambiguous. V lost 6 bases and J lost 4, with 18 bases in between. The germline CDR1 and CDR2 sequences are MDHEN and SYDVKM. This CDR3 contains 16 residues. This chain's CDR3 is CASSRPGLESNEKLFF. The DNA of the CDR3 is TGTGCCAGCAGCCGCCCCGGACTGGAGAGTAATGAAAAACTGTTTTTT.

The table lists this clonotype with a few counts. Possible read error: a much larger clone is one base away. The chain employs TRBV20-1 and TRBJ1-4, with D perhaps matching TRBD1 (5 bases). Germline-derived CDR1 and CDR2 are DFQATT and SNEGSKA (reference sequence). The CDR3 sequence is 14 residues long. CDR3: CSASSAGQGGKLLF. The CDR3 coding sequence is TGCAGTGCTAGTTCGGCAGGGCAGGGAGGAAAACTGCTTTTT.

This clonotype was seen more than once but under ten times. Sequence at one end of the junction differs from germline and may be a read error. The chain carries TRBV20-1 and TRBJ2-1; D unresolved. Germline CDR1 DFQATT, CDR2 SNEGSKA (reference sequence). The CDR3 totals 14 residues. The CDR3 DNA reads TGCAGCGCTAGTGAGGAGAGCTCCTACAATGAGCAGTTCTTC. Its translation is CSASEESSYNEQFF.

This clonotype was detected a few times. V gene TRBV4-1 combines with J gene TRBJ2-3, with D unclear. The V end was cut by 2 bases, the J end by 4 bases, with 10 bases between. The CDR3 length is 14 residues. CDR1 and CDR2 from the germline V gene are MGHRA and YSYEKL. The CDR3 sequence: CASSQLKKADTQYF. CDR3 bases: TGCGCCAGCAGCCAACTCAAAAAAGCAGATACGCAGTATTTT.

This clonotype was seen a handful of times. The chain carries TRBV20-1 and TRBJ2-7; D is perhaps TRBD1 (6 bases). Trimming shortened V by 6 bases and J by 10 bases, and 19 bases separated the two germline ends. In germline, CDR1 is DFQATT, CDR2 SNEGSKA (reference sequence). There are 12 residues in the CDR3. In nucleotides, the CDR3 is TGCAGTGCCAAGGGGCAGGGGATCCTTCAGTACTTC. It codes for CSAKGQGILQYF.

V is TRBV20-1 and J is TRBJ2-1; D tentatively fits TRBD1 or TRBD2 (5 bases each). The CDR3 consists of 10 residues. Trimming left V 7 bases short and J 8 bases short, with 9 bases between. Germline values: CDR1 DFQATT, CDR2 SNEGSKA (reference sequence). This CDR3 is CSVRDHEQFF. DNA of the CDR3: TGCAGTGTCAGGGACCATGAGCAGTTCTTC.

There are a few counts of this clonotype. This chain uses TRBV20-1 with TRBJ2-2; D is perhaps TRBD2 (6 bases). The ends were cut back, 6 bases at V and 3 bases at J, with 14 bases in the middle. The CDR3 is 14 amino acids. From germline, CDR1 is DFQATT and CDR2 SNEGSKA (reference sequence). CDR3 region: CSAEGGRHTGELFF. The CDR3 nucleotides are TGCAGTGCCGAAGGAGGGCGGCACACCGGGGAGCTGTTTTTT.

This clonotype was detected a few times. This is likely a read error, given that the CDR3 carries no conserved phenylalanine or tryptophan at its end. V and J are TRBV12-3 or TRBV12-4 and TRBJ2-4; 11 nucleotides line up with TRBD2. V was clipped by 3 bases and J by 3 bases; unmatched bases: 13. This CDR3 is 19 amino acids long. The CDR3 sequence: CASSFIGSGRARVKNIQYL. The CDR3 coding sequence is TGTGCCAGCAGTTTTATTGGTAGCGGGAGGGCCAGAGTCAAAAACATTCAGTACCTC.

The rearrangement joins TRBV20-1 to TRBJ2-7; TRBD2 aligns across 8 bases. This CDR3 is 14 amino acids long. CDR1 and CDR2 from the germline V gene are DFQATT and SNEGSKA (reference sequence). V gave up 6 bases and J gave up 6 bases; unmatched junction bases: 13. CDR3 sequence (DNA): TGCAGTGCGTCACCGGGACTAGAGGCCTCCGAGCAGTACTTC. It specifies CSASPGLEASEQYF.

The chain couples TRBV7-8 to TRBJ1-2; 12 nucleotides line up with TRBD1. Per germline, CDR1 SGHVS and CDR2 FQNEAQ. The V segment lost 5 bases and the J segment 4 bases; nucleotides outside the gene matches: 11. This CDR3 region has 17 residues. CDR3 coding DNA: TGTGCCAGCAGCCTCCGCCGGGACAGGGGGCCCCGCTATGGCTACACCTTC. It codes for CASSLRRDRGPRYGYTF.

The V and J genes are TRBV6-1 and TRBJ2-5, with a tentative D call TRBD1 (7 bases). The end of the DNA aligns better with TRBJ2-7, so the J call may be wrong. This CDR3 region has 17 residues. Germline loops: CDR1 MNHNS, CDR2 SASEGT. The chain's CDR3 is CASSERLIGQGGYEQYF. The CDR3 nucleotides are TGTGCCAGCAGTGAAAGGTTAATAGGGCAGGGGGGCTACGAGCAGTACTTC.

The rearrangement links TRBV4-1 to TRBJ2-1, with 9 bases that match TRBD2. The J call is doubtful: the DNA matches TRBJ2-7 better. CDR1 MGHRA and CDR2 YSYEKL come from the germline V gene. The CDR3 covers 15 residues. The CDR3 is CASSPISGSSYEQYF. The CDR3 DNA follows: TGCGCCAGCAGCCCCATTAGCGGGAGTTCCTACGAGCAGTACTTC.

This clonotype was counted many times. The CDR3 nucleotides are TGTGCCAGCAGCTTATGGGCGGCACATGGCTACACCTTC. As protein: CASSLWAAHGYTF. The chain uses TRBV7-2 and TRBJ1-2; D gene unclear. CDR1 and CDR2 (germline): SGHTA, FQGNSA. The CDR3 totals 13 residues. V gave up 2 bases and J gave up 6 bases, with 10 bases separating them.

At least ten counts were recorded for this clonotype. This chain links TRBV7-9 with TRBJ2-1; D is uncertain. Deletions cut 3 bases from V and 10 bases from J, with 13 bases between. Germline assignment: CDR1 SEHNR and CDR2 FQNEAQ (reference sequence). The CDR3 extends over 13 amino acids. CDR3: CASSFDTAGEQFF. The CDR3 coding sequence is TGTGCCAGCAGCTTCGATACCGCCGGGGAGCAGTTCTTC.

This clonotype showed up just once. The V gene is TRBV4-1, the J gene TRBJ2-1, with 10 positions matching TRBD2. V gave up 4 bases and J gave up 4 bases; unmatched junction bases: 7. The CDR3 is 16 residues long. Germline V lookup: CDR1 MGHRA, CDR2 YSYEKL. The CDR3 nucleotides read TGCGCCAGCAGCCGGCTAGGACTAGCGGCTTACAATGAGCAGTTCTTC. This encodes CASSRLGLAAYNEQFF.